This T cell receptor (beta chain) was sequenced for a study of sequential checkpoint blockade in melanoma. Study information: Over 20 patients had matched tumor biopsies before treatment and at week 13 after nivolumab or ipilimumab alone.

This clone was seen more than once but under ten times. Method: immunoSEQ multiplex PCR; TCRdb's copy keeps in-frame clones and lacks some. The data show under 3,000 clones, about 15% seen once. V lost 5 bases to trimming and J lost 0 bases, with 18 bases between them. CDR1 SGDLS and CDR2 YYNGEE come from the germline V gene. The length of the CDR3 is 16 residues. Treatment defined: randomized to nivolumab then ipilimumab (arm A) or the reverse (arm B). This clonotype was sampled from a human donor with melanoma. The specimen was tumor tissue (inferred from file names), collected from a patient given nivolumab and ipilimumab in sequence. The chain links TRBV9 to TRBJ2-7; D is ambiguous. The CDR3 loop reads CASSDGGVFSSYEQYF. The DNA for the CDR3 is TGTGCCAGCAGTGACGGTGGTGTATTTTCCTCCTACGAGCAGTACTTC. Filled out from reference TRBV9 and TRBJ2-7, the complete variable domain reads DSGVTQTPKHLITATGQRVTLRCSPRSGDLSVYWYQQSLDQGLQFLIQYYNGEERAKGNILERFSAQQFPDLHSELNLSSLELGDSALYFCASSDGGVFSSYEQYFGPGTRLTVT.